The 14 T cell receptor beta chains given below trace back to one sample, sequenced in a study of post-analysis software for immune sequencing data. Which antigens these TCRs recognize remains unknown. Unique molecular identifiers were built into the TCR beta cDNA libraries. TCRdb ran MiXCR on the PCR reads and lists one entry per CDR3 protein. The sample holds roughly 800,000 distinct CDR3 sequences, about 50% seen once. Regarding the study as a whole: The study found TRBV5-6, TRBV5-1 and TRBV20-1 among about five TRBV segments more frequent in patients than controls.

Sequenced material: blood. The source is a girl aged 10-17 years with multiple sclerosis.

The chain carries TRBV20-1 and TRBJ2-7, with D unclear. The V gene lost 4 bases and the J gene lost 6 bases, with 13 bases spanning the gap. Per germline, CDR1 DFQATT and CDR2 SNEGSKA (reference sequence). The CDR3 has 12 amino acids. The CDR3 region has the DNA TGCAGTGCTATAGTCCGGCCGGGCGAGCAGTACTTC. Translated: CSAIVRPGEQYF.

The CDR3 sequence: CASKRGRGETQYF. In DNA form, the CDR3 reads TGTGCCAGCAAACGGGGGCGCGGTGAGACCCAGTACTTC. V usage is TRBV6-5 and J usage is TRBJ2-5; D may match TRBD1 or TRBD2 (6 bases each). CDR1 and CDR2 (germline): MNHEY, SVGAGI. This CDR3 contains 13 residues. V lost 7 bases to trimming and J lost 5 bases, with 14 bases between them.

The chain has TRBV25-1 and TRBJ2-7; 8 bases align to TRBD2. The V segment lost 6 bases and the J segment 6 bases; nucleotides outside the gene matches: 13. The germline V gene encodes CDR1 MGHDK and CDR2 SYGVNS. This CDR3 is 15 amino acids long. The CDR3 loop is CASRKGAGVEGEQYF. The CDR3 DNA reads as TGTGCCAGCAGGAAAGGAGCGGGGGTTGAGGGCGAGCAGTACTTC.

The rearrangement joins TRBV5-1 to TRBJ1-2; the D gene is possibly TRBD1 (5 bases). Trimming removed 0 bases at V and 0 bases at J, with 9 bases between. The CDR3 has 15 amino acids. Germline loops: CDR1 SGHRS, CDR2 YFSETQ. This chain's CDR3 is CASSLGMTANYGYTF. DNA of the CDR3: TGCGCCAGCAGCTTGGGAATGACAGCTAACTATGGCTACACCTTC.

This clonotype has more than one count but fewer than ten. The CDR3 DNA is TGCAGTTACGACAGGGGGGTGAACACTGAAGCTTTCTTT. This codes for CSYDRGVNTEAFF. J is TRBJ1-1 and V is TRBV20-1; 9 positions agree with TRBD1. Germline assignment: CDR1 DFQATT and CDR2 SNEGSKA (reference sequence). Trimming at V came to 8 bases and at J to 0 bases, leaving 4 bases not matched to a gene. The CDR3 is 13 residues long.

This clonotype was counted a single time. In DNA, the CDR3 is TGTGCCATCAGTGAGTCTAAGCGGGAGAGGAATGAGCAGTTCTTC. It codes for CAISESKRERNEQFF. This sequence joins TRBV10-3 and TRBJ2-1, with 8 positions matching TRBD2. Germline V gene lookup returns CDR1 ENHRY and CDR2 SYGVKD. After removal of 0 bases from V and 7 bases from J, the junction contained 5 bases not matched to a gene. The CDR3 has 15 residues.

This clonotype showed up just once. The junction and the germline gene differ at one end; a read error may be behind it. The chain carries TRBV20-1 and TRBJ2-1; D perhaps matches TRBD1 (6 bases). Germline loops: CDR1 DFQATT, CDR2 SNEGSKA (reference sequence). The CDR3 spans 16 residues. As DNA, the CDR3 is TGCAGTGCTAGGGCCCTCCAGGGGACCTCCTACAATGGGCAGTTCTTC. Its protein product is CSARALQGTSYNGQFF.

The chain employs TRBV30 and TRBJ1-1; maybe TRBD1 (5 bases). The CDR3 covers 13 residues. Germline V gene data show CDR1 as GTSNPN and CDR2 as SVGIG (reference sequence). V was cut by 4 bases and J by 1 base, with 10 bases left in between. Here the CDR3 DNA reads TGTGCCTGGACTCTTGGGGGGAACACTGAAGCTTTCTTT. Its protein product is CAWTLGGNTEAFF.

This chain connects TRBV25-1 to TRBJ2-3, with TRBD1 matching 7 bases. J was trimmed by 1 base and V by 4 bases; bases with no gene match: 8. The CDR3 runs to 16 residues. Germline CDR1 and CDR2: MGHDK and SYGVNS. In DNA form, the CDR3 reads TGTGCCAGCAGTGGGGGACAGTACAGCCGCACAGATACGCAGTATTTT. The encoded protein is CASSGGQYSRTDTQYF.

The chain couples TRBV5-1 to TRBJ2-1; 7 bases line up with TRBD1. J was trimmed by 7 bases and V by 2 bases; bases with no gene match: 9. Germline CDR1 SGHRS, CDR2 YFSETQ. The CDR3 spans 15 residues. CDR3 sequence reads: CASSFGGTGVNEQFF. The CDR3 DNA follows: TGCGCCAGCAGCTTTGGTGGAACAGGGGTTAATGAGCAGTTCTTC.

This clonotype was counted between two and nine times. A much larger clone lies a single base off, so this may be a read error. The J gene is TRBJ2-7, the V gene TRBV2; D gene uncertain. Germline CDR1 reads SNHLY; CDR2 reads FYNNEI. The CDR3 runs to 15 residues. V was clipped by 5 bases and J by 7 bases, with 21 bases between them. The CDR3 nucleotides are TGTGCCAGCAGTTTCGGTTCGGGCCAATCCAATGAGCAGTACTTC. Its protein is CASSFGSGQSNEQYF.

This clonotype was detected a few times. V gene TRBV7-2 combines with J gene TRBJ2-1; 10 bases match TRBD1. The length of the CDR3 is 14 residues. V was clipped by 6 bases and J by 3 bases; unmatched bases: 2. Germline CDR1 reads SGHTA; CDR2 reads FQGNSA. For the CDR3, the DNA is TGTGCCAGCAGTAGGACAGGGGGCTACAATGAGCAGTTCTTC. Protein: CASSRTGGYNEQFF.

V is TRBV12-3 or TRBV12-4 and J is TRBJ2-7; 7 bases agree with TRBD2. CDR3 length: 16 amino acids. After removal of 1 base from V and 1 base from J, the junction contained 7 bases not matched to a gene. For the CDR3, the DNA is TGTGCCAGCAGTTTAGTCGGAGGGCGGGGGTCCTACGAGCAGTACTTC. Translated: CASSLVGGRGSYEQYF.

This chain uses TRBV12-5 with TRBJ2-1; the D is unclear. This CDR3 contains 17 residues. V dropped 1 base and J dropped 4 bases, with 17 bases sitting between them. Germline V lookup: CDR1 LGHNT, CDR2 FRNRAP. CDR3 amino acids: CASGLDQRRWAYNEQFF. The DNA of the CDR3 is TGTGCTAGTGGTTTGGACCAGAGGCGGTGGGCTTACAATGAGCAGTTCTTC.